This TCR beta chain came from a study of blood T cell repertoires in COVID-19. V was clipped by 2 bases and J by 7 bases; unmatched bases: 8. Germline V gene sequence: CDR1 MNHEY, CDR2 SMNVEV (reference sequence). The CDR3 has 16 amino acids. In the original analysis: Amplification of reference gene primers was used by the study to estimate nucleated cell counts. Clones were sequenced by immunoSEQ multiplex PCR, and TCRdb holds only the in-frame ones, with some missing. For V, J and clone size, that table is used; D and trimming come from the DNA. This sample has 60,000 to 85,000 clones, with 70% to 75% found just once.

This clonotype originated in a man aged 65-85 years with acute or convalescent COVID-19. Specimen: peripheral blood. V and J are TRBV27 and TRBJ1-4, with TRBD1 matching 9 bases. The CDR3 here is CASSLIRDRVGEKLFF. The CDR3 DNA follows: TGTGCCAGCAGTTTAATTAGGGACAGGGTTGGTGAAAAACTGTTTTTT.